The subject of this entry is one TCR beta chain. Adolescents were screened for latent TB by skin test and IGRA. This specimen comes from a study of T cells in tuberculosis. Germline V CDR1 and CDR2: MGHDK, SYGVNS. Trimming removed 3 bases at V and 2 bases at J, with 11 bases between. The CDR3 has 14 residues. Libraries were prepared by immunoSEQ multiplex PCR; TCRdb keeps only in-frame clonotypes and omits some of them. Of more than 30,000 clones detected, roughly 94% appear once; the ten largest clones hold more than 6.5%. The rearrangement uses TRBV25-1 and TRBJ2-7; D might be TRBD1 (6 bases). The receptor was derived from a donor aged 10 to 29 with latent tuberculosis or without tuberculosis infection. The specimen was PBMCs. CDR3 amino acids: CASSERGKTYEQYF. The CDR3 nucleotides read TGTGCCAGCAGTGAGAGGGGGAAAACCTACGAGCAGTACTTC.